Shown below are 23 T cell receptor beta chains from a single sample sequenced in a study of identical twins. TCRdb fed the 5' RACE reads into MiXCR, producing one record per CDR3 protein. The sample holds 420,000 or so distinct CDR3 sequences, about 18% seen once. Sequencing was performed on naive T cells sorted from blood. Receptors were obtained from a man between 50 and 59 years old in good health.

This clonotype was seen a handful of times. J is TRBJ2-1 and V is TRBV7-2; TRBD2 agrees at 13 bases. Per the germline V gene, CDR1 is SGHTA and CDR2 is FQGNSA. The CDR3 is 14 amino acids. V lost 5 bases, J lost 10 bases, and 5 bases stayed unmatched. CDR3 region: CASSTGTSGTEQFF. CDR3 nucleotide sequence: TGTGCCAGCAGCACCGGGACTAGCGGGACGGAGCAGTTCTTC.

The table lists this clonotype with many counts. The chain links TRBV20-1 to TRBJ2-7; 11 nucleotides line up with TRBD2. This CDR3 has 15 residues. The V segment lost 6 bases and the J segment 1 base; nucleotides outside the gene matches: 8. In germline, CDR1 is DFQATT, CDR2 SNEGSKA (reference sequence). The chain's CDR3 is CSAIGGTSGSYEQYF. The CDR3 nucleotides read TGCAGTGCAATCGGAGGGACTAGCGGTTCCTACGAGCAGTACTTC.

This clonotype occurred a few times. The V gene is TRBV5-1, the J gene TRBJ2-1; 9 nucleotides agree with TRBD1. Germline V gives CDR1 SGHRS, CDR2 YFSETQ. Losses at the gene ends were 4 bases for V and 6 bases for J; bases not matched to a gene: 8. The CDR3 has 15 residues. The CDR3, as DNA: TGCGCCAGCAGCCCCAGGACAGGGGAGGGCAATGAGCAGTTCTTC. This gives the protein CASSPRTGEGNEQFF.

A few counts support this clonotype. The chain employs TRBV14 and TRBJ2-7; 8 bases align to TRBD1. The CDR3 extends over 18 amino acids. Per germline, CDR1 SGHDN and CDR2 FVKESK. Trimming cost V 0 bases and J 0 bases; bases outside gene matches: 10. For the CDR3, the DNA is TGTGCCAGCAGCCAAGAGGCGGTGTGGACAGGGTACTCCTACGAGCAGTACTTC. Its protein product is CASSQEAVWTGYSYEQYF.

V is TRBV12-3 or TRBV12-4 and J is TRBJ1-6; 7 bases line up with TRBD1. The CDR3 has 16 amino acids. After removal of 4 bases from V and 7 bases from J, the junction contained 10 bases not matched to a gene. DNA of the CDR3: TGTGCCAGCAGTTCTAGCCGGGACAGCTGGAATTCACCCCTCCACTTT. Its translation: CASSSSRDSWNSPLHF.

The chain employs TRBV24-1 and TRBJ2-5; 7 bases map to TRBD1. The V and J ends lost 0 bases and 0 bases, in that order; junction bases with no gene match: 9. Per germline, CDR1 KGHDR and CDR2 SFDVKD. This CDR3 contains 18 residues. The CDR3 region is CATSDLSRTGENQETQYF. CDR3 nucleotides: TGTGCCACCAGTGATTTGTCCCGGACAGGAGAAAACCAAGAGACCCAGTACTTC.

V and J are TRBV29-1 and TRBJ2-1; TRBD2 might be the D (6 bases). CDR1 and CDR2 (germline): SQVTM, ANQGSEA. The V gene lost 6 bases and the J gene lost 9 bases, with 15 bases spanning the gap. The CDR3 contains 12 residues. Here the CDR3 reads CSVWGLRGEQFF. CDR3 DNA sequence: TGCAGCGTGTGGGGACTTCGCGGTGAGCAGTTCTTC.

This clonotype appeared many times. The CDR3 nucleotides read TGCAGTGCTAATCCCACCGGGACTCAAGGGCTAGATACGCAGTATTTT. Amino acid sequence: CSANPTGTQGLDTQYF. This chain joins TRBV20-1 and TRBJ2-3; TRBD2 might be the D (6 bases). Deletions cut 4 bases from V and 5 bases from J, with 22 bases between. CDR3 size: 16 residues. Germline V gene lookup returns CDR1 DFQATT and CDR2 SNEGSKA (reference sequence).

On this clonotype itself: A read error is possible here, since a much larger clone lies one base away. This chain links TRBV20-1 with TRBJ2-5; D remains ambiguous. Matching the DNA end better, TRBJ2-1 makes the J call doubtful. The V gene's germline CDR1 is DFQATT and CDR2 SNEGSKA (reference sequence). This CDR3 contains 12 residues. This chain's CDR3 is CSAPRSPETQFF. CDR3 bases: TGCAGTGCCCCCCGCAGTCCGGAGACCCAGTTCTTC.

This clonotype was counted between two and nine times. The rearrangement joins TRBV5-5 to TRBJ2-1; D is ambiguous. The CDR3 covers 16 residues. V shed 1 base and J shed 2 bases, with 13 bases lying between them. The germline CDR1 and CDR2 sequences are SGHKS and YYEKEE (reference sequence). Here the CDR3 reads CASSLQSSPTYNEQFF. The CDR3 nucleotides read TGTGCCAGCAGCTTGCAAAGCAGCCCTACCTACAATGAGCAGTTCTTC.

This clonotype was observed at least ten times. J is TRBJ2-3 and V is TRBV10-3; D remains ambiguous. The CDR3 contains 15 residues. From germline, CDR1 is ENHRY and CDR2 SYGVKD. With 3 bases removed from V and 4 bases from J, the gap between germline ends came to 14 bases. The CDR3 reads CAISEKWQPADTQYF. The CDR3 coding sequence is TGTGCCATCAGTGAAAAATGGCAGCCGGCAGATACGCAGTATTTT.

This clonotype was seen a handful of times. The chain joins TRBV10-3 to TRBJ2-7; 8 nucleotides match TRBD1. The CDR3 spans 16 residues. Germline trimming cut 2 bases from V and 1 base from J; bases unmatched to any gene: 7. CDR1 and CDR2 (germline): ENHRY, SYGVKD. The CDR3 DNA reads TGTGCCATCAGTGAGACCGGACAGGGATTTTCCTACGAGCAGTACTTC. Translation: CAISETGQGFSYEQYF.

This clonotype occurred many times. The V and J genes are TRBV20-1 and TRBJ2-1; 9 nucleotides agree with TRBD2. Germline assignment: CDR1 DFQATT and CDR2 SNEGSKA (reference sequence). CDR3 length equals 12 residues. Unmatched junction bases numbered 7, after V lost 6 bases and J lost 10 bases. The CDR3 loop is CSATPLAGEQFF. The CDR3 DNA sequence: TGCAGTGCAACCCCCCTAGCGGGGGAGCAGTTCTTC.

CDR3 region: CASSHRVYNEQFF. CDR3 in DNA: TGTGCCAGCAGCCATCGGGTTTACAATGAGCAGTTCTTC. This chain uses TRBV6-1 with TRBJ2-1; D not resolved. Trimming took 6 bases from V and 4 from J, leaving 10 bases between them. Germline lookup yields CDR1 MNHNS and CDR2 SASEGT. This CDR3 comprises 13 residues.

The rearrangement uses TRBV7-2 and TRBJ1-6; no reliable D call. Germline-derived CDR1 and CDR2 are SGHTA and FQGNSA. CDR3 length equals 12 residues. V dropped 4 bases and J dropped 7 bases, with 5 bases sitting between them. CDR3: CASSSGNSPLHF. In DNA form, the CDR3 reads TGTGCCAGCAGCTCCGGAAATTCACCCCTCCACTTT.

In its sample, this clonotype was seen a few times. The rearrangement joins TRBV6-2 or TRBV6-3 to TRBJ2-1; weak D call: TRBD2 (6 bases). Deletions cut 5 bases from V and 7 bases from J, with 12 bases between. Germline CDR1 and CDR2: MNHEY and SVGEGT. This CDR3 contains 13 residues. The CDR3 is CASSRGAGNEQFF. In DNA, the CDR3 is TGTGCCAGCAGTAGAGGGGCGGGGAATGAGCAGTTCTTC.

Written as DNA, the CDR3 is TGCGCCAGCAGCTTGGCTTTCGACATCCTCTCTGGGGCCAACGTCCTGACTTTC. Translating gives CASSLAFDILSGANVLTF. This chain connects TRBV4-1 to TRBJ2-6; D is ambiguous. The CDR3 is made up of 18 amino acids. Germline assignment: CDR1 MGHRA and CDR2 YSYEKL. V dropped 5 bases and J dropped 0 bases, with 17 bases sitting between them.

This clonotype was picked up one time. The chain carries TRBV25-1 and TRBJ2-2, with TRBD2 matching over 12 bases. The CDR3 runs to 17 residues. V was pared by 4 bases and J by 4 bases, with 7 bases of the junction left unmatched. Looked up from germline, CDR1 is MGHDK and CDR2 is SYGVNS. The CDR3 loop reads CASSAASGRVGTGELFF. DNA of the CDR3: TGTGCCAGCAGTGCGGCTAGCGGGAGGGTCGGCACCGGGGAGCTGTTTTTT.

This clonotype appeared a few times. The CDR3 nucleotides are TGTGCCAGTAGTCCCGGGGACATCTACGAGCAGTACTTC. This gives the protein CASSPGDIYEQYF. The chain joins TRBV19 to TRBJ2-7; D perhaps matches TRBD1 (6 bases). Germline V CDR1 and CDR2: LNHDA, SQIVND (reference sequence). V lost 5 bases and J lost 3, with 11 bases in between. This CDR3 spans 13 amino acids.

In this sample, this clonotype turned up many times. The genes are TRBV2 and TRBJ1-1; D might be TRBD1 (6 bases). The CDR3 is made up of 14 amino acids. The germline gives CDR1 SNHLY, CDR2 FYNNEI. Trimming removed 5 bases from V and 1 base from J, with 11 bases in between. CDR3 sequence: CASSFDRRNTEAFF. The CDR3 coding sequence is TGTGCCAGCAGTTTTGACAGGCGGAACACTGAAGCTTTCTTT. Using reference TRBV2 and TRBJ1-1 for the parts outside the CDR3, the full variable domain is EPEVTQTPSHQVTQMGQEVILRCVPISNHLYFYWYRQILGQKVEFLVSFYNNEISEKSEIFDDQFSVERPDGSNFTLKIRSTKLEDSAMYFCASSFDRRNTEAFFGQGTRLTVV.

The rearrangement joins TRBV7-2 to TRBJ2-5, with D perhaps TRBD2 (6 bases). Germline V gene lookup returns CDR1 SGHTA and CDR2 FQGNSA. The CDR3 spans 14 residues. V was pared by 5 bases and J by 2 bases, with 12 bases between. Written as DNA, the CDR3 is TGTGCCAGCAGCGTACTGGGACTGCAAGAGACCCAGTACTTC. Translation: CASSVLGLQETQYF.

V gene TRBV28 combines with J gene TRBJ2-1; possibly TRBD2 for D (5 bases). Germline CDR1 MDHEN, CDR2 SYDVKM. Trimming stripped 3 bases from V and 10 bases from J, with 16 bases between. CDR3 size: 14 residues. CDR3: CASSFVPGVGEQFF. As DNA, the CDR3 is TGTGCCAGCAGTTTTGTGCCCGGGGTGGGAGAGCAGTTCTTC. Combining the CDR3 with reference TRBV28 and TRBJ2-1 gives the whole variable domain DVKVTQSSRYLVKRTGEKVFLECVQDMDHENMFWYRQDPGLGLRLIYFSYDVKMKEKGDIPEGYSVSREKKERFSLILESASTNQTSMYLCASSFVPGVGEQFFGPGTRLTVL.

Only a few counts were recorded for this clonotype. The rearrangement links TRBV5-4 to TRBJ2-1, with a tentative D call TRBD1 (6 bases). In germline, CDR1 is SGHNT, CDR2 YYREEE (reference sequence). The length of the CDR3 is 14 residues. The ends were cut back, 0 bases at V and 9 bases at J, with 13 bases in the middle. CDR3 in amino acids: CASSLEQGITEQFF. The CDR3 nucleotides are TGTGCCAGCAGCTTGGAACAGGGTATCACTGAGCAGTTCTTC. The full variable domain, completed using reference TRBV5-4 and TRBJ2-1, is ETGVTQSPTHLIKTRGQQVTLRCSSQSGHNTVSWYQQALGQGPQFIFQYYREEENGRGNFPPRFSGLQFPNYSSELNVNALELDDSALYLCASSLEQGITEQFFGPGTRLTVL.